The TCR beta chain under discussion was sequenced for a study of cytomegalovirus exposure and HLA in healthy donors. Turning to the study itself: Caucasian-associated ancestry cluster membership applied to about 83% of approximately 420 genotyped donors.

Study observations and caveats: Reports showed the classifier diagnosing cytomegalovirus status with high specificity and sensitivity.

Concerning this clone: What it binds is unknown.

Primers included in the PCR were 60 Vbeta and 13 Jbeta primers. Clones were read by immunoSEQ multiplex PCR, and TCRdb kept only the in-frame ones, dropping some. Of around 120,000 clones in the sample, roughly a tenth were seen once. The germline gives CDR1 SGHTA, CDR2 FQGTGA. CDR3 length equals 13 residues. Trimming cost V 1 base and J 4 bases, with 8 bases left between them. Healthy bone marrow donors made up the cohort. The chain recombines TRBV7-3 with TRBJ2-7; perhaps TRBD2 as D (7 bases). This receptor was taken from a man aged 25 to 45 in good health and CMV-seronegative. The sequenced material came from PBMCs. This CDR3 is CASSLKGGYEQYF. CDR3 DNA: TGTGCCAGCAGCTTAAAGGGGGGGTACGAGCAGTACTTC.